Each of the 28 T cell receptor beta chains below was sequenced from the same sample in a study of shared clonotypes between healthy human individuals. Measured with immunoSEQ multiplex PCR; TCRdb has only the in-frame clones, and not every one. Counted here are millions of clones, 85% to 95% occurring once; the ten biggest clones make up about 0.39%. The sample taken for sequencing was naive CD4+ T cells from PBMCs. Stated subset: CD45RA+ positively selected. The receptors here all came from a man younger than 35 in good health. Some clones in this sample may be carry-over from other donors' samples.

This CDR3 reads CAWSAEIRNYGYTF. The CDR3 DNA reads as TGTGCCTGGAGTGCCGAAATAAGAAACTATGGCTACACCTTC. V gene TRBV30 combines with J gene TRBJ1-2; D is ambiguous. Germline lookup yields CDR1 GTSNPN and CDR2 SVGIG (reference sequence). CDR3 length: 14 amino acids. Trimming removed 1 base from V and 2 bases from J, with 11 bases in between.

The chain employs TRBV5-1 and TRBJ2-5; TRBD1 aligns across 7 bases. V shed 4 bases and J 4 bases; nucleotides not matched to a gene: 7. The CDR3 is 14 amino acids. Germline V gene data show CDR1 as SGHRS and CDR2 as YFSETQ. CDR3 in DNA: TGCGCCAGCAGCAAGACAGGGTCGGGAGAGACCCAGTACTTC. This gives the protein CASSKTGSGETQYF.

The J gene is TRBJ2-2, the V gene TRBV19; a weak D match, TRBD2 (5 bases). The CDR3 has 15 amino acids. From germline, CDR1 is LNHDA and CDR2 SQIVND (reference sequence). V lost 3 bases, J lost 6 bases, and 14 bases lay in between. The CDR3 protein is CASSIGGSFAGELFF. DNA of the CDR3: TGTGCCAGTAGTATTGGTGGGAGCTTTGCCGGGGAGCTGTTTTTT.

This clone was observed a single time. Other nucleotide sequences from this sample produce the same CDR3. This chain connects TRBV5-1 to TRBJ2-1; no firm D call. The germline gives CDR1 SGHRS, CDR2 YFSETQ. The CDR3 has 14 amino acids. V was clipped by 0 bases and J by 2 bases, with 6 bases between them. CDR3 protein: CASSLGAAYNEQFF. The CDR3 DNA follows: TGCGCCAGCAGCTTGGGGGCAGCCTACAATGAGCAGTTCTTC.

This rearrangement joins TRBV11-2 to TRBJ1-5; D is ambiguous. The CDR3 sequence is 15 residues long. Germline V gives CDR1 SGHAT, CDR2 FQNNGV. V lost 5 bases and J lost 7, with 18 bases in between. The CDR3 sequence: CASSRQIGSGQPQHF. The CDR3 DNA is TGTGCCAGCAGCCGGCAGATTGGGAGCGGGCAGCCCCAGCATTTT.

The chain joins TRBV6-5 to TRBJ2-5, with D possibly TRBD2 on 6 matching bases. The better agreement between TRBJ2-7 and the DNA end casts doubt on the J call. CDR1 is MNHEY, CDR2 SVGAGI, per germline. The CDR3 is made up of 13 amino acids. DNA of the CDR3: TGTGCCAGCAGGACTCGGGACTTTTACGAGCAGTACTTC. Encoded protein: CASRTRDFYEQYF.

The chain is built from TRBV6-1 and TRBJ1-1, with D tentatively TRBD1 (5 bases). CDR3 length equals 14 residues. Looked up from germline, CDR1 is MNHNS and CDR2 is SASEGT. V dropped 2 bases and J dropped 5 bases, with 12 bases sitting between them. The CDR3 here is CASSERDVGTEAFF. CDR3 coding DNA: TGTGCCAGCAGTGAACGGGACGTAGGGACTGAAGCTTTCTTT.

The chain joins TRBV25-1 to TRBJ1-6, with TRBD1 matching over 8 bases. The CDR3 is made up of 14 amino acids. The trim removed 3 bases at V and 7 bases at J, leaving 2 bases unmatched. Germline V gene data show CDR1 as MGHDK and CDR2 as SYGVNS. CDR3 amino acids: CASSEGQVNSPLHF. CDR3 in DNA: TGTGCCAGCAGTGAGGGACAGGTGAATTCACCCCTCCACTTT.

DNA of the CDR3: TGTGCCAGCAGCGTGGGCGACGGACCCAAGGAGCCCCAGCATTTT. It codes for CASSVGDGPKEPQHF. The chain is built from TRBV9 and TRBJ1-5; D gene ambiguous. CDR1 is SGDLS, CDR2 YYNGEE, per germline. The V end was cut by 2 bases, the J end by 8 bases, with 17 bases between. CDR3 length equals 15 residues. The entire variable domain, with the rest obtained from reference TRBV9 and TRBJ1-5, is as follows: DSGVTQTPKHLITATGQRVTLRCSPRSGDLSVYWYQQSLDQGLQFLIQYYNGEERAKGNILERFSAQQFPDLHSELNLSSLELGDSALYFCASSVGDGPKEPQHFGDGTRLSIL.

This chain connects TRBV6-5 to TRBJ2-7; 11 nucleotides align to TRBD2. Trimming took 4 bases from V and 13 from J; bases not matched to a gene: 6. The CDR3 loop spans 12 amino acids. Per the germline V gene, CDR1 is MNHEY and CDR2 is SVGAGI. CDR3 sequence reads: CASSWGLAALYF. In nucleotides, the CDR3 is TGTGCCAGCAGTTGGGGACTAGCGGCCCTCTACTTC.

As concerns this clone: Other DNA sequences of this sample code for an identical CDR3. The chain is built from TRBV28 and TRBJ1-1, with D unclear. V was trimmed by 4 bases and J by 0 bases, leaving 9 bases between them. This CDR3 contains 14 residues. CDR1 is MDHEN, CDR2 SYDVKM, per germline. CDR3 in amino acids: CASSSPGLNTEAFF. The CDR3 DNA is TGTGCCAGCAGTTCCCCCGGCTTGAACACTGAAGCTTTCTTT.

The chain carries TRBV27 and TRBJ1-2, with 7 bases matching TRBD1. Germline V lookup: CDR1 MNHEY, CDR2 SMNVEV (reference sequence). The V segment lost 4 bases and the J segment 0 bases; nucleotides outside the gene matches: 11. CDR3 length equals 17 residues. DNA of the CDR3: TGTGCCAGCAGTTCCCGACAGGGAAGGGGCCCTAACTATGGCTACACCTTC. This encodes CASSSRQGRGPNYGYTF.

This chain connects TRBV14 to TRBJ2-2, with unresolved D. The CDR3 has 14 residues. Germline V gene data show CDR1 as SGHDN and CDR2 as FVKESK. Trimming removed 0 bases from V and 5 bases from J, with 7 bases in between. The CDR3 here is CASSQDLRTGELFF. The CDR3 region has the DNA TGTGCCAGCAGCCAAGATTTGCGGACCGGGGAGCTGTTTTTT.

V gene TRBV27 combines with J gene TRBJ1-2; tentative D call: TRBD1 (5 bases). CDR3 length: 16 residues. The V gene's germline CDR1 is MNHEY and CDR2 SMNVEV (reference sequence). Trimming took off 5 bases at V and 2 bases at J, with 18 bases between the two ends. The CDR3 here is CASSPYVGVVNYGYTF. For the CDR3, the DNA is TGTGCCAGCAGTCCTTATGTGGGGGTAGTAAACTATGGCTACACCTTC.

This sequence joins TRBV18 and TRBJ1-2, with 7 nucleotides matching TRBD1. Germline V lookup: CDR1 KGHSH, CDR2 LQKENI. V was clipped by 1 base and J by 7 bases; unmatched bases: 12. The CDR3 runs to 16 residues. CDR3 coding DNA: TGTGCCAGCTCACCACAGGGGGCAGCAAATCAACCTGGCTACACCTTC. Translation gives CASSPQGAANQPGYTF.

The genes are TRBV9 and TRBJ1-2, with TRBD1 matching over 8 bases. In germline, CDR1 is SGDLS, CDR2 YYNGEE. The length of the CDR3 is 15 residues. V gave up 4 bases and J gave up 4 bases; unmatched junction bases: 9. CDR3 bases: TGTGCCAGCAGCCTTGAGTGGGACAGGCGCTATGGCTACACCTTC. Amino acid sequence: CASSLEWDRRYGYTF. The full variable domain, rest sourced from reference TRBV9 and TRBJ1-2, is DSGVTQTPKHLITATGQRVTLRCSPRSGDLSVYWYQQSLDQGLQFLIQYYNGEERAKGNILERFSAQQFPDLHSELNLSSLELGDSALYFCASSLEWDRRYGYTFGSGTRLTVV.

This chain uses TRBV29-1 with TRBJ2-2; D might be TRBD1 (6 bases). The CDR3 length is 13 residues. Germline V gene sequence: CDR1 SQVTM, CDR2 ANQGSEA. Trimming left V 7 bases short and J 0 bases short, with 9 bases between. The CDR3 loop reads CSGGQSNTGELFF. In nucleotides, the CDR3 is TGCAGCGGTGGACAGTCGAACACCGGGGAGCTGTTTTTT.

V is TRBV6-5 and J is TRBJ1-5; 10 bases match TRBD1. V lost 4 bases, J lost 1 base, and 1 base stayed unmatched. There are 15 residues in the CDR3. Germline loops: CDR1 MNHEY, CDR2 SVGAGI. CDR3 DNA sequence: TGTGCCAGCAGTTGGACAGGGGGGAGCAATCAGCCCCAGCATTTT. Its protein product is CASSWTGGSNQPQHF.

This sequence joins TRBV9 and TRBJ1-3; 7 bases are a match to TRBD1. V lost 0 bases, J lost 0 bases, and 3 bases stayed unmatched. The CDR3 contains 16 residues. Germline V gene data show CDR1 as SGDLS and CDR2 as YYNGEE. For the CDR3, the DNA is TGTGCCAGCAGCGTAGTGGCAGGGGGCTCTGGAAACACCATATATTTT. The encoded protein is CASSVVAGGSGNTIYF.

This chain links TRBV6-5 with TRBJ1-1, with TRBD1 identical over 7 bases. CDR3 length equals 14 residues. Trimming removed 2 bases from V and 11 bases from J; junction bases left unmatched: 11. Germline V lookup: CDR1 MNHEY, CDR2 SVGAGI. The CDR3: CASSYRASTGSAFF. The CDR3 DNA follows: TGTGCCAGCAGTTACAGAGCATCGACAGGGTCGGCTTTCTTT.

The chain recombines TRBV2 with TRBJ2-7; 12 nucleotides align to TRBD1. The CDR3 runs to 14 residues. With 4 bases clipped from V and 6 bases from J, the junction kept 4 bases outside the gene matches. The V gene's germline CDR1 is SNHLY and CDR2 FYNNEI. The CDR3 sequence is CASSAGQGAGEQYF. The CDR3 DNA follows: TGTGCCAGCAGTGCGGGACAGGGGGCAGGCGAGCAGTACTTC.

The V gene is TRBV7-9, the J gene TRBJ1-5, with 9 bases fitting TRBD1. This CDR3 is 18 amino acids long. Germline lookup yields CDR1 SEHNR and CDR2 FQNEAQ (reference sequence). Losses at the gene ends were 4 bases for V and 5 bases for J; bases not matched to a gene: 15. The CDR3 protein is CASSSTEQGARAHQPQHF. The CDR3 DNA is TGTGCCAGCAGCTCCACAGAACAGGGGGCGAGGGCCCATCAGCCCCAGCATTTT.

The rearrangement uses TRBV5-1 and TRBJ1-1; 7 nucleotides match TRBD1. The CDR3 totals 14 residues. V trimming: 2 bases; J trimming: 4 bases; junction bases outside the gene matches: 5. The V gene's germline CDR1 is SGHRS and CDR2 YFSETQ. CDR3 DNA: TGCGCCAGCAGCTTTGCAGGGGGGTTCACTGAAGCTTTCTTT. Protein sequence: CASSFAGGFTEAFF. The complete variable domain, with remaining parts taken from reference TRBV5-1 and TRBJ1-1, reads KAGVTQTPRYLIKTRGQQVTLSCSPISGHRSVSWYQQTPGQGLQFLFEYFSETQRNKGNFPGRFSGRQFSNSRSEMNVSTLELGDSALYLCASSFAGGFTEAFFGQGTRLTVV.

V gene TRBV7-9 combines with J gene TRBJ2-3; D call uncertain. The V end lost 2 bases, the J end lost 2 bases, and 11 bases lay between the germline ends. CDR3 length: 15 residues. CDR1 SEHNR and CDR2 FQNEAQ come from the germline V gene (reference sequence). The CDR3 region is CASSLFGQNTDTQYF. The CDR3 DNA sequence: TGTGCCAGCAGCTTATTTGGGCAGAACACAGATACGCAGTATTTT.

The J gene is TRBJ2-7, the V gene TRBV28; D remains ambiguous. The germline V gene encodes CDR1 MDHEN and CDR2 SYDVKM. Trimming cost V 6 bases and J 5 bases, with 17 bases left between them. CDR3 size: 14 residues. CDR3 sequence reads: CASSSSRIIHEQYF. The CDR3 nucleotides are TGTGCCAGCAGCTCCTCTAGAATAATCCACGAGCAGTACTTC. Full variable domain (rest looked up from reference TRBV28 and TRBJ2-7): DVKVTQSSRYLVKRTGEKVFLECVQDMDHENMFWYRQDPGLGLRLIYFSYDVKMKEKGDIPEGYSVSREKKERFSLILESASTNQTSMYLCASSSSRIIHEQYFGPGTRLTVT.

Here the CDR3 reads CASSPDGLAVPDTQYF. The CDR3 coding sequence is TGTGCCAGCTCACCTGATGGACTAGCGGTACCAGATACGCAGTATTTT. The rearrangement joins TRBV18 to TRBJ2-3; 10 bases are shared with TRBD2. CDR1 and CDR2 (germline): KGHSH, LQKENI. The CDR3 has 16 residues. Losses at the gene ends were 3 bases for V and 4 bases for J; bases not matched to a gene: 7.

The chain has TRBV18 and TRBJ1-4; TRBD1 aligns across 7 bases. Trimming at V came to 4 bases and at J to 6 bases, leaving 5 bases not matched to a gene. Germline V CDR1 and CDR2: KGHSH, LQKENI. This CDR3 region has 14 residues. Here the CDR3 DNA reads TGTGCCAGCTCACTATCGACAGGGCATGAAAAACTGTTTTTT. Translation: CASSLSTGHEKLFF.

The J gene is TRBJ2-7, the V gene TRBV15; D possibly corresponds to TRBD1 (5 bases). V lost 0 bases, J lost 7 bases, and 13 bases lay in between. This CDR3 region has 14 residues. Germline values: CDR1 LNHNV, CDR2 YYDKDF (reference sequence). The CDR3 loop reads CATSRDTSRDEQYF. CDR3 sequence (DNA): TGTGCCACCAGCAGAGATACCAGCAGGGATGAGCAGTACTTC. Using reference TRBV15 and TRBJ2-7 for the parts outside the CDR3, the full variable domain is DAMVIQNPRYQVTQFGKPVTLSCSQTLNHNVMYWYQQKSSQAPKLLFHYYDKDFNNEADTPDNFQSRRPNTSFCFLDIRSPGLGDTAMYLCATSRDTSRDEQYFGPGTRLTVT.